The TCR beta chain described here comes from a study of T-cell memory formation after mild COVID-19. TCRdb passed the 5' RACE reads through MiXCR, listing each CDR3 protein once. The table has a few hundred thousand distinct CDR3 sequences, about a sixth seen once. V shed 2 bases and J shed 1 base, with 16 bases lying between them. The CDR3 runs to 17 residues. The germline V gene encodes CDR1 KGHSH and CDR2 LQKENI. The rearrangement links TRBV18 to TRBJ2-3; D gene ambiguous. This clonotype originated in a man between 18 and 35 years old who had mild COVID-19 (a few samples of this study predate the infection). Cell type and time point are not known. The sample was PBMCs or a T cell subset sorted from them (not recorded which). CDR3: CASSPRSASQGTDTQYF. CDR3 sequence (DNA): TGTGCCAGCTCACCAAGGTCTGCCTCCCAGGGCACAGATACGCAGTATTTT.